A single sample gave rise to the 16 T cell receptor beta chains below, sequenced in a study of T cell changes during pregnancy in multiple sclerosis. Method: immunoSEQ multiplex PCR; TCRdb's copy keeps in-frame clones and lacks some. The repertoire holds about 42,000 clones, with roughly 96% as singletons. Source: peripheral blood, taken in the second trimester of pregnancy. These receptors originate from a female donor with multiple sclerosis, enrolled in a pregnancy study.

This sequence joins TRBV7-2 and TRBJ2-3, with D perhaps matching TRBD2 (6 bases). This CDR3 is 16 amino acids long. V dropped 1 base and J dropped 2 bases, with 13 bases sitting between them. Germline V gene data show CDR1 as SGHTA and CDR2 as FQGNSA. CDR3 protein: CASSLGLQRVTDTQYF. The CDR3, as DNA: TGTGCCAGCAGCTTAGGTTTACAGCGGGTCACAGATACGCAGTATTTT.

The V call is TRBV15, the J call TRBJ2-1; D gene uncertain. This CDR3 is 13 amino acids long. The V and J ends lost 2 bases and 7 bases respectively, with 9 bases between them. Germline V lookup: CDR1 LNHNV, CDR2 YYDKDF (reference sequence). The CDR3 DNA follows: TGTGCCACCAGCAGACCCGTAAAAAATGAGCAGTTCTTC. Translated: CATSRPVKNEQFF.

This clone was counted once. The V call is TRBV7-2, the J call TRBJ2-7; possibly TRBD1 for D (6 bases). There are 13 residues in the CDR3. V was shortened by 5 bases and J by 5 bases, with 13 bases between the two germline ends. Per the germline V gene, CDR1 is SGHTA and CDR2 is FQGNSA. For the CDR3, the DNA is TGTGCCAGCAGCCTGGGACAAAAGGACGAGCAGTACTTC. This gives the protein CASSLGQKDEQYF.

The J gene is TRBJ1-2, the V gene TRBV2; TRBD1 is a possible D gene (6 bases). Germline V gene lookup returns CDR1 SNHLY and CDR2 FYNNEI. This CDR3 is 12 amino acids long. The ends were cut back, 7 bases at V and 5 bases at J, with 11 bases in the middle. The chain's CDR3 is CASTRGGYGYTF. DNA for the CDR3: TGTGCCAGCACCAGGGGAGGGTATGGCTACACCTTC.

This clone was detected once. CDR3 in DNA: TGTGCCAGCAGTGGGGGACAGGTGACTAATGAAAAACTGTTTTTT. This gives the protein CASSGGQVTNEKLFF. The chain links TRBV25-1 to TRBJ1-4; the match to TRBD1 covers 8 bases. The CDR3 totals 15 residues. V dropped 4 bases and J dropped 2; count of bases not matched to a gene: 3. CDR1 is MGHDK, CDR2 SYGVNS, per germline.

This clone was counted a single time. The chain uses TRBV21-1 and TRBJ1-2; TRBD1 is the table's D call and was not checked against the DNA. TRBV21-1 is a listed pseudogene. The CDR3 totals 13 residues. This chain's CDR3 is CASSIHRNYGYTF. CDR3 nucleotide sequence: TGTGCCAGCAGCATACACAGAAACTATGGCTACACCTTC.

V usage is TRBV19 and J usage is TRBJ2-1; TRBD2 might be the D (5 bases). Germline assignment: CDR1 LNHDA and CDR2 SQIVND (reference sequence). V shed 5 bases and J shed 3 bases, with 17 bases lying between them. The CDR3 has 16 residues. The CDR3 is CASSRPWETNYNEQFF. CDR3 coding DNA: TGTGCCAGTAGTCGACCGTGGGAGACTAACTACAATGAGCAGTTCTTC. Full variable domain (remainder filled in from reference TRBV19 and TRBJ2-1): DGGITQSPKYLFRKEGQNVTLSCEQNLNHDAMYWYRQDPGQGLRLIYYSQIVNDFQKGDIAEGYSVSREKKESFPLTVTSAQKNPTAFYLCASSRPWETNYNEQFFGPGTRLTVL.

The chain is built from TRBV6-1 and TRBJ1-5, with TRBD1 matching over 10 bases. V shed 6 bases and J 2 bases; nucleotides not matched to a gene: 4. CDR1 and CDR2 (germline): MNHNS, SASEGT. This CDR3 spans 15 amino acids. The CDR3 reads CASSSGTGGNQPQHF. CDR3 DNA sequence: TGTGCCAGCAGCTCCGGGACAGGGGGCAATCAGCCCCAGCATTTT.

CDR3: CASSPSRGSTYEQYF. The DNA of the CDR3 is TGTGCCAGCAGCCCCAGCAGGGGTTCAACCTACGAGCAGTACTTC. The rearrangement links TRBV7-2 to TRBJ2-7; a possible D gene is TRBD1 (6 bases). This CDR3 has 15 amino acids. V was trimmed by 5 bases and J by 2 bases, leaving 16 bases between them. Germline V gene lookup returns CDR1 SGHTA and CDR2 FQGNSA.

This chain connects TRBV6-5 to TRBJ2-3; possibly TRBD2 for D (6 bases). V shed 6 bases and J shed 0 bases, with 13 bases lying between them. The CDR3 sequence is 15 residues long. The germline V gene has CDR1 MNHEY and CDR2 SVGAGI. The CDR3 protein is CASRSGRTSTDTQYF. The CDR3 coding sequence is TGTGCCAGCAGATCAGGGAGGACTAGCACAGATACGCAGTATTTT.

The chain employs TRBV5-1 and TRBJ2-2; D is perhaps TRBD2 (6 bases). Deletions cut 5 bases from V and 2 bases from J, with 10 bases between. Germline values: CDR1 SGHRS, CDR2 YFSETQ. The CDR3 covers 14 residues. The CDR3 DNA sequence: TGCGCCAGCAGATGGGGGGTCAACACCGGGGAGCTGTTTTTT. Translated, it gives CASRWGVNTGELFF.

The chain links TRBV5-1 to TRBJ2-5; TRBD2 aligns across 10 bases. This CDR3 region has 14 residues. The V segment lost 2 bases and the J segment 6 bases; nucleotides outside the gene matches: 4. The germline V gene encodes CDR1 SGHRS and CDR2 YFSETQ. The CDR3 spells CASSFSSGGQTQYF. The CDR3 region has the DNA TGCGCCAGCAGCTTTTCTAGCGGGGGTCAGACCCAGTACTTC.

The chain combines TRBV5-1 with TRBJ2-2; 12 nucleotides agree with TRBD2. Germline CDR1 is SGHRS and CDR2 is YFSETQ. Unmatched junction bases numbered 5, after V lost 1 base and J lost 4 bases. The CDR3 length is 17 residues. In DNA form, the CDR3 reads TGCGCCAGCAGCTTGTCCCTGACTAGCGGGAGCACCGGGGAGCTGTTTTTT. As protein: CASSLSLTSGSTGELFF.

J is TRBJ1-3 and V is TRBV9; D ambiguous. The CDR3 covers 13 residues. CDR1 SGDLS and CDR2 YYNGEE come from the germline V gene. The V gene lost 4 bases and the J gene lost 1 base, with 6 bases spanning the gap. The CDR3 region is CASSRDSGNTIYF. CDR3 nucleotide sequence: TGTGCCAGCAGCCGAGATTCTGGAAACACCATATATTTT.

V is TRBV27 and J is TRBJ2-2; the match to TRBD1 covers 7 bases. Per the germline V gene, CDR1 is MNHEY and CDR2 is SMNVEV (reference sequence). This CDR3 is built from 19 residues. The ends lost 2 bases at V and 6 bases at J; junction bases unmatched: 18. In DNA, the CDR3 is TGTGCCAGCAGTTTAGAGAGGGCGAAACAGGGGTGGGGGTCCGGGGAGCTGTTTTTT. Residues: CASSLERAKQGWGSGELFF.

V usage is TRBV7-9 and J usage is TRBJ1-5; D is unresolved. CDR1 is SEHNR and CDR2 is FQNEAQ in the germline V gene (reference sequence). The CDR3 has 14 residues. The V gene lost 1 base and the J gene lost 2 bases, with 6 bases spanning the gap. CDR3 DNA: TGTGCCAGCAGCTTAGGGGCACGCAATCAGCCCCAGCATTTT. Protein product: CASSLGARNQPQHF.